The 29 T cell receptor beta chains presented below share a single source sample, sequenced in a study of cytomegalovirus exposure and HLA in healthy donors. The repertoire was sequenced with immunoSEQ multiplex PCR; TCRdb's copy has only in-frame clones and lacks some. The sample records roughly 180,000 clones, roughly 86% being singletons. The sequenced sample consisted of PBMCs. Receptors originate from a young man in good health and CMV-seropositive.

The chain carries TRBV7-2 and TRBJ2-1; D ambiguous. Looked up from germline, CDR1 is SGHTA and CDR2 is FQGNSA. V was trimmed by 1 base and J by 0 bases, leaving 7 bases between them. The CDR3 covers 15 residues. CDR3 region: CASSLGASSYNEQFF. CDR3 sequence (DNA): TGTGCCAGCAGCTTAGGTGCGAGCTCCTACAATGAGCAGTTCTTC.

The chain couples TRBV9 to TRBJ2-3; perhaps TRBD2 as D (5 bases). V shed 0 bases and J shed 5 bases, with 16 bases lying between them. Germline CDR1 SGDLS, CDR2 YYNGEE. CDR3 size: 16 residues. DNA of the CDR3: TGTGCCAGCAGCGTAGGGTCGCGGGCCCCACAAGATACGCAGTATTTT. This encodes CASSVGSRAPQDTQYF.

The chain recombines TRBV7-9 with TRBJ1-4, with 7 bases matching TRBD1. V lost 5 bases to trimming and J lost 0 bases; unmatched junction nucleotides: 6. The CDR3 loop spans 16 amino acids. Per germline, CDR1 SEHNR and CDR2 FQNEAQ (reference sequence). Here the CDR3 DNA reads TGTGCCAGCAGCCGGGGACAGTTTGCAACTAATGAAAAACTGTTTTTT. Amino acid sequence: CASSRGQFATNEKLFF.

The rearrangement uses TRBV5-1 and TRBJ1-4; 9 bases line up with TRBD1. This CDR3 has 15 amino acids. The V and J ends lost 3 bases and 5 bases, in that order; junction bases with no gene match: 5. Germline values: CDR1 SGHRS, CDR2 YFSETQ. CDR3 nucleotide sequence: TGCGCCAGCAGCTGGCAGGGGACAGGGAATGAAAAACTGTTTTTT. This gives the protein CASSWQGTGNEKLFF.

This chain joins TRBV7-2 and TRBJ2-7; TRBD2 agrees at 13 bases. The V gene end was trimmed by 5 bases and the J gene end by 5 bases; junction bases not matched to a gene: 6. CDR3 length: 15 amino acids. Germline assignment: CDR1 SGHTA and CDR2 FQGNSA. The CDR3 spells CASSPWTSGGNEQYF. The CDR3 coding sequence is TGTGCCAGCAGCCCATGGACTAGCGGGGGAAACGAGCAGTACTTC.

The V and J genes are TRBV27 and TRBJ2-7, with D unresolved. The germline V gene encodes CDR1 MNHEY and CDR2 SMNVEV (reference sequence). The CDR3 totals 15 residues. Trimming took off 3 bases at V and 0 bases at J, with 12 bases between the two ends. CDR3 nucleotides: TGTGCCAGCAGTTTGAGCGACTTGAGCTCCTACGAGCAGTACTTC. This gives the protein CASSLSDLSSYEQYF.

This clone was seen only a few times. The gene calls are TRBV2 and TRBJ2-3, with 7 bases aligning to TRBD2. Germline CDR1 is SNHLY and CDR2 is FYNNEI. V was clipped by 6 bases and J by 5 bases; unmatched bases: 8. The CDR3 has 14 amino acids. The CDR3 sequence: CASRVHGGIDTQYF. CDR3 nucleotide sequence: TGTGCCAGCAGGGTACACGGGGGGATAGATACGCAGTATTTT.

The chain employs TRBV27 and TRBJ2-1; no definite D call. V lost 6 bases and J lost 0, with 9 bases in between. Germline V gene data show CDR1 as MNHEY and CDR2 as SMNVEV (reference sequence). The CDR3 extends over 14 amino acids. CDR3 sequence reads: CASSPGGSYNEQFF. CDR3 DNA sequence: TGTGCCAGCAGCCCCGGTGGCTCCTACAATGAGCAGTTCTTC.

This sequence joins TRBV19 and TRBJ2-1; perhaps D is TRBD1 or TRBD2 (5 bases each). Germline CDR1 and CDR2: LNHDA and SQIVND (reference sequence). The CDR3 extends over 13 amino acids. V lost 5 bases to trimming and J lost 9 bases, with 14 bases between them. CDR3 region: CASSGTFHGEQFF. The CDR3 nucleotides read TGTGCCAGTAGTGGGACCTTTCATGGTGAGCAGTTCTTC.

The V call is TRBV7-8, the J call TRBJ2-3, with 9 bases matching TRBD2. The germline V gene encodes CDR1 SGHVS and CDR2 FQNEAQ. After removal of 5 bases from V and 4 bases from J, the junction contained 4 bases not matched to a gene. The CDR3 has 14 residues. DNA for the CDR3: TGTGCCAGCAGCCCGGGACTAGCATCAGATACGCAGTATTTT. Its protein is CASSPGLASDTQYF.

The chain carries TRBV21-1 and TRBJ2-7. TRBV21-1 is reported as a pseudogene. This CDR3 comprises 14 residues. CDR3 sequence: CASSKGVEGGEQYF. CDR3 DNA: TGTGCCAGCAGCAAAGGAGTAGAAGGGGGGGAGCAGTACTTC.

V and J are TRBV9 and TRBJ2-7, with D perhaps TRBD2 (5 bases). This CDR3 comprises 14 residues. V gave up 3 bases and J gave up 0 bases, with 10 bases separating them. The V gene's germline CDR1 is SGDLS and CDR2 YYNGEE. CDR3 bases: TGTGCCAGCAGCGGCGGGCCATTCTCCTACGAGCAGTACTTC. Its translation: CASSGGPFSYEQYF.

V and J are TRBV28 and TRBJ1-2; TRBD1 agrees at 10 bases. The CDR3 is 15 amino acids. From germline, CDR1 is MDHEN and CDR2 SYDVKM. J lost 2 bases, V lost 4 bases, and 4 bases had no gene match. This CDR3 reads CASSSGTGVNYGYTF. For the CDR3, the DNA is TGTGCCAGCAGTTCGGGGACAGGGGTAAACTATGGCTACACCTTC.

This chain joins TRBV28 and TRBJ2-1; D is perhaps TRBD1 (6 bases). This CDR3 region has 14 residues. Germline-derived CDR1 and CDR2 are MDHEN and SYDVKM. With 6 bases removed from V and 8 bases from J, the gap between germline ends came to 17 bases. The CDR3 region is CASRPRGHGYEQFF. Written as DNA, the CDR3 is TGTGCCAGCAGACCCAGGGGCCATGGCTATGAGCAGTTCTTC.

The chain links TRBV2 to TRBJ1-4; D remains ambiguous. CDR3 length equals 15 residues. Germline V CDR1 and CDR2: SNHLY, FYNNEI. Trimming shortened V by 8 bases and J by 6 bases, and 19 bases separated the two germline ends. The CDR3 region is CASFTPRSSHEKLFF. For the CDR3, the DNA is TGTGCCAGCTTTACCCCTAGGTCTTCGCATGAAAAACTGTTTTTT.

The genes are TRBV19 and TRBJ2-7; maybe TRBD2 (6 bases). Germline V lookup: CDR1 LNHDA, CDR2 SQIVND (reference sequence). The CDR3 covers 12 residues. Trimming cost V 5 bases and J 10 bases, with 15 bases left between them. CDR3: CASSPGGAHQYF. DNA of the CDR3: TGTGCCAGTAGTCCCGGGGGAGCCCATCAGTACTTC.

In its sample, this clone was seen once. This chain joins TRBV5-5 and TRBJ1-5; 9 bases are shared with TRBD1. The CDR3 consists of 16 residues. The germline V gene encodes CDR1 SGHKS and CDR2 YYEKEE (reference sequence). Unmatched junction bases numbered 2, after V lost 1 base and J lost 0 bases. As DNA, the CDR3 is TGTGCCAGCAGCTTGACAGGGGGCTATAGCAATCAGCCCCAGCATTTT. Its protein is CASSLTGGYSNQPQHF.

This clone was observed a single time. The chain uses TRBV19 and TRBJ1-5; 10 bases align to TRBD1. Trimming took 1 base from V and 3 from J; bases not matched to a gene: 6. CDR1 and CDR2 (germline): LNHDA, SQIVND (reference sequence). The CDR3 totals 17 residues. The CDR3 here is CASSIVWGTGVNQPQHF. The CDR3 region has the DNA TGTGCCAGTAGTATAGTATGGGGGACAGGGGTCAATCAGCCCCAGCATTTT.

CDR3 bases: TGTGCCAGCAGCGCCTCGTTGGGCACTGAAGCTTTCTTT. This translates into CASSASLGTEAFF. The genes are TRBV7-9 and TRBJ1-1, with unresolved D. V dropped 5 bases and J dropped 4 bases, with 11 bases sitting between them. This CDR3 region has 13 residues. Germline values: CDR1 SEHNR, CDR2 FQNEAQ (reference sequence).

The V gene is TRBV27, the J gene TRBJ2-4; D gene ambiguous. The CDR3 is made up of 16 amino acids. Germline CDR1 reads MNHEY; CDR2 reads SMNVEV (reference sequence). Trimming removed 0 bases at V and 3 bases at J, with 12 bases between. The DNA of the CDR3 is TGTGCCAGCAGTTTATCCGTTACGGAAATCAAAAACATTCAGTACTTC. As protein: CASSLSVTEIKNIQYF.

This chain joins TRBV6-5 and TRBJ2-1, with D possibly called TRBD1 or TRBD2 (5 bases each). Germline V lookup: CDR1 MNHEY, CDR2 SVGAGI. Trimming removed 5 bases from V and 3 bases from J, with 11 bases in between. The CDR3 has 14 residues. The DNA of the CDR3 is TGTGCCAGCAGTCAGGGACGGCGCTACAATGAGCAGTTCTTC. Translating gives CASSQGRRYNEQFF.

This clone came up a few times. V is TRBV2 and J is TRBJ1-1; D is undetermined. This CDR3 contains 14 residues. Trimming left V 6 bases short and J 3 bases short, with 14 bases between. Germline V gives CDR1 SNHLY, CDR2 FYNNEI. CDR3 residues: CASSRSGSYTEAFF. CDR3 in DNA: TGTGCCAGCAGCCGCTCGGGATCCTACACTGAAGCTTTCTTT.

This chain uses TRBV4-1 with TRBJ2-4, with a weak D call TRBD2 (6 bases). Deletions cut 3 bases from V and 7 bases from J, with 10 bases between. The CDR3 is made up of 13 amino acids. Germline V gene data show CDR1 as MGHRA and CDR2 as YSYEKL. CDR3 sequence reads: CASSQGLGNIQYF. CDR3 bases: TGCGCCAGCAGCCAGGGACTGGGCAACATTCAGTACTTC.

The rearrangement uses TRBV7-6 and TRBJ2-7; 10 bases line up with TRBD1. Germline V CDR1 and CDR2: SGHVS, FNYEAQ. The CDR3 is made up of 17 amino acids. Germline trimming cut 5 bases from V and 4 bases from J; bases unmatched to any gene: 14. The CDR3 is CASSLDPGQGRIYEQYF. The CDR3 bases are TGTGCCAGCAGCCTAGACCCGGGACAGGGGAGAATTTACGAGCAGTACTTC.

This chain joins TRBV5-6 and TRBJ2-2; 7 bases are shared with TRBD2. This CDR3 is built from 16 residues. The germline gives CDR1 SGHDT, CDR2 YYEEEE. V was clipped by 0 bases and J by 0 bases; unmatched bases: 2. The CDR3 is CASSLALAANTGELFF. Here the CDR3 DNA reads TGTGCCAGCAGCTTGGCCCTAGCGGCGAACACCGGGGAGCTGTTTTTT.

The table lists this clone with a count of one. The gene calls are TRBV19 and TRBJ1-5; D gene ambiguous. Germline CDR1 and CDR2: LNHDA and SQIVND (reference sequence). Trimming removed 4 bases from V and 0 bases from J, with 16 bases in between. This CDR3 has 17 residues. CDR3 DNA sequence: TGTGCCAGTAGTACCCCACAGAGAACCTATAGCAATCAGCCCCAGCATTTT. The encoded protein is CASSTPQRTYSNQPQHF.

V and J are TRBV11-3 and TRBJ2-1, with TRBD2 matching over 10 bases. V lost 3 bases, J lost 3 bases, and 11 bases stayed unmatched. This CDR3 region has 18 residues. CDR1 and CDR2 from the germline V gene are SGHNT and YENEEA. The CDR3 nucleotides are TGTGCCAGCAGCTTCCGGCTAGCGGGGGCCGAAGGCTACAATGAGCAGTTCTTC. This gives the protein CASSFRLAGAEGYNEQFF.

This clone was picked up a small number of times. The CDR3 loop reads CASSQDGTENQPQHF. The DNA for the CDR3 is TGCGCCAGCAGCCAAGATGGAACAGAAAATCAGCCCCAGCATTTT. The chain uses TRBV4-3 and TRBJ1-5, with D uncertain. V was trimmed by 0 bases and J by 4 bases, leaving 10 bases between them. The CDR3 is 15 amino acids. Looked up from germline, CDR1 is LGHNA and CDR2 is YSLEER.

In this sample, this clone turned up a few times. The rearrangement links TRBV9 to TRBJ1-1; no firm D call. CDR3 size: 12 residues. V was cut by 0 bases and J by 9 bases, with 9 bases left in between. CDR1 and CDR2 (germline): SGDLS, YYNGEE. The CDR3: CASSVENSQAFF. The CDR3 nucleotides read TGTGCCAGCAGCGTAGAAAATAGCCAAGCTTTCTTT.